The clone carrying this T cell receptor (beta chain) was detected a few times. What it binds is unknown. Each individual donor underwent a draw of ten milliliters of peripheral blood. Trimming cost V 2 bases and J 8 bases; bases outside gene matches: 6. The CDR3 has 16 residues. CDR1 is MNHEY, CDR2 SVGAGI, per germline. The data were obtained in a study of blood T cells in healthy people across ages. Study-wide results and caveats: Possibly, changes in expanded clonotypes were confounded because donor CMV status was unknown.

The authors ran a second PCR of about 7 to 11 cycles using a sample-barcoded 5' primer and a J-beta primer mix. TCRdb re-called the 5' RACE reads through MiXCR, storing one row per CDR3 protein. The data contain over 500,000 distinct CDR3 sequences, roughly a quarter of them singletons. The same sample was also used in a study of T cells of mothers and their children. That source reports: cDNA synthesis used all extracted RNA, about 1.6 ug per 15 ul.

The TCR originated in a boy younger than 10 in good health. This chain links TRBV6-5 with TRBJ2-2, with 12 bases lining up with TRBD1. Sequencing input: blood. The chain's CDR3 is CASSYGTGGFTGELFF. CDR3 nucleotides: TGTGCCAGCAGTTACGGGACAGGGGGCTTCACAGGGGAGCTGTTTTTT.